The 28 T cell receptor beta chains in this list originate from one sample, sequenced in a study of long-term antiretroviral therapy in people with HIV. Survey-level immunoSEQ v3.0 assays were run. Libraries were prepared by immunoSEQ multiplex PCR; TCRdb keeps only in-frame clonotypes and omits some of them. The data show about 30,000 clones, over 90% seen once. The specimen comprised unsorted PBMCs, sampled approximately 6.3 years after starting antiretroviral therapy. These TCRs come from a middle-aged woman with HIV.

CDR3 nucleotide sequence: TGTGCCAGCAGCTTAGCTGGGACGAGCTACGAGCAGTACTTC. It translates to CASSLAGTSYEQYF. The chain links TRBV7-2 to TRBJ2-7, with D possibly being TRBD1 or TRBD2 (5 bases each). In germline, CDR1 is SGHTA, CDR2 FQGNSA. Trimming left V 0 bases short and J 3 bases short, with 9 bases between. The CDR3 length is 14 residues.

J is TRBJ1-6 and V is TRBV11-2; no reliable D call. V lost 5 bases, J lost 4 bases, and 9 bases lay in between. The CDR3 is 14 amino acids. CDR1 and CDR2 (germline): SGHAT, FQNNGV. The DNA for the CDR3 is TGTGCCAGCAGCCCCGCGACTTATAATTCACCCCTCCACTTT. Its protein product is CASSPATYNSPLHF.

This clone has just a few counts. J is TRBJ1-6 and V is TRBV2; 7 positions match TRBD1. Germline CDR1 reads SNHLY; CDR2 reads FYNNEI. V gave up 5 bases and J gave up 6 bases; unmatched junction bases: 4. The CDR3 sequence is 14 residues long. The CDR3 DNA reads TGTGCCAGCAGTCGGGACAGCCTTAATTCACCCCTCCACTTT. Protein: CASSRDSLNSPLHF.

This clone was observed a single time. CDR3 bases: TGCGCCAGCAGCTCCGGGACAGGGTGGACTGAAGCTTTCTTT. Protein product: CASSSGTGWTEAFF. The chain is built from TRBV5-1 and TRBJ1-1, with 9 bases matching TRBD1. Germline V CDR1 and CDR2: SGHRS, YFSETQ. The CDR3 has 14 amino acids. Trimming at V came to 3 bases and at J to 5 bases, leaving 5 bases not matched to a gene.

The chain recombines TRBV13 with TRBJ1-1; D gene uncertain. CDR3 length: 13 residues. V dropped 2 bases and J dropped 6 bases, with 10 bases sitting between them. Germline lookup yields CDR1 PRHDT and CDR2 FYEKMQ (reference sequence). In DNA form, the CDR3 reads TGTGCCAGCAGCTTAATGGGGAATTCTGAAGCTTTCTTT. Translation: CASSLMGNSEAFF.

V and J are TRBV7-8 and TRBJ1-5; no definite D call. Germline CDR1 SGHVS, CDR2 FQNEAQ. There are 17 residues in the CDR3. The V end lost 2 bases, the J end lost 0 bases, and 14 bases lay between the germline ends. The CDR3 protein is CASSLRPVDYSNQPQHF. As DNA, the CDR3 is TGTGCCAGCAGCTTAAGACCGGTAGACTATAGCAATCAGCCCCAGCATTTT.

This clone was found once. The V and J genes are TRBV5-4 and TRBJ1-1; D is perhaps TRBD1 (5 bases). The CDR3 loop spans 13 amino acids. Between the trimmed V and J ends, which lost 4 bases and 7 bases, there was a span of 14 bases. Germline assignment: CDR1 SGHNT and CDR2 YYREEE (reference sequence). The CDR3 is CASSRDGGFEAFF. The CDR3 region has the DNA TGTGCCAGCAGCCGGGACGGCGGCTTTGAAGCTTTCTTT.

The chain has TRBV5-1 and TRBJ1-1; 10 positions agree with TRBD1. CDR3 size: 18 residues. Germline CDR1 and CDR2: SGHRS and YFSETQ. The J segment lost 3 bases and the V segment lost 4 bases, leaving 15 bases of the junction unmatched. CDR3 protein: CASSRVDRGRLLDTEAFF. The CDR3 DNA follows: TGCGCCAGCAGCCGCGTCGACAGGGGGCGATTGTTGGACACTGAAGCTTTCTTT.

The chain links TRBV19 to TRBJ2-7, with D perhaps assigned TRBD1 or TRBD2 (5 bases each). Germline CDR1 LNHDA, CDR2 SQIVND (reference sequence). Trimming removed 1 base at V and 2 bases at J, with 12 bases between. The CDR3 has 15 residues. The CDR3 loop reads CASSIAGTSAYEQYF. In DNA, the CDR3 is TGTGCCAGTAGTATAGCGGGGACCTCTGCCTACGAGCAGTACTTC.

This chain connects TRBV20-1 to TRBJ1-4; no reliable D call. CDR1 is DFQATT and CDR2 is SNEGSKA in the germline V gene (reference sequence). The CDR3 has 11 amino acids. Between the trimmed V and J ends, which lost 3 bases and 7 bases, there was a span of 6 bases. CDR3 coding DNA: TGCAGTGCTAGGATCAGTGAAAAACTGTTTTTT. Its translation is CSARISEKLFF.

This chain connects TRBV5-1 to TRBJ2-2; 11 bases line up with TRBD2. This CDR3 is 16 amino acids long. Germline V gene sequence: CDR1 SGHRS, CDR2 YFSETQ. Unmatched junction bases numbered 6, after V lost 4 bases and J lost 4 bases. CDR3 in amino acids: CASSVLAGGSTGELFF. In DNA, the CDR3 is TGCGCCAGCAGCGTCTTAGCGGGGGGGAGCACCGGGGAGCTGTTTTTT.

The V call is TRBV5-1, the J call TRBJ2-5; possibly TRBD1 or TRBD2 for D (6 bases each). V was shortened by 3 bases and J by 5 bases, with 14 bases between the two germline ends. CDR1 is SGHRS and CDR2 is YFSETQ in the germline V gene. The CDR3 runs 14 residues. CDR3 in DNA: TGCGCCAGCAGCTGGTGGGGGGCTGGTGAGACCCAGTACTTC. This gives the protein CASSWWGAGETQYF.

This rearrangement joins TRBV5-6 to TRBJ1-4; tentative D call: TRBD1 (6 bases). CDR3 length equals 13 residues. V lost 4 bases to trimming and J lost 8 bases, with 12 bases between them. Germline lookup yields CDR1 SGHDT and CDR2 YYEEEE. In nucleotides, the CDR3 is TGTGCCAGCAGCGACAGGATAAGCGAAAAACTGTTTTTT. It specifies CASSDRISEKLFF.

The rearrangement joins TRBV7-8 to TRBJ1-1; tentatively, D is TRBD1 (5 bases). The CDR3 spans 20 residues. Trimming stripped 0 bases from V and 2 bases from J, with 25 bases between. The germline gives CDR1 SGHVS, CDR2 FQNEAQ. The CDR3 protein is CASSLAPSYRPITLNTEAFF. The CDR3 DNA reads TGTGCCAGCAGCTTAGCTCCCTCCTACAGGCCCATTACTCTAAACACTGAAGCTTTCTTT.

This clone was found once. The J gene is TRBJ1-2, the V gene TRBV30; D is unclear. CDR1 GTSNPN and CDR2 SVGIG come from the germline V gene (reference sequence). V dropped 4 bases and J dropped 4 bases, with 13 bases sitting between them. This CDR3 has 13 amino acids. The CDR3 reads CAWKATFGYGYTF. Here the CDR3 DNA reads TGTGCCTGGAAGGCCACATTCGGCTATGGCTACACCTTC.

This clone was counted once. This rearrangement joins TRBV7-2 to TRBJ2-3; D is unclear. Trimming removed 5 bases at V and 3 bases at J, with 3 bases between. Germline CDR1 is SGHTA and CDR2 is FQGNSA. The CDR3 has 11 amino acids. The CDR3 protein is CASSVTDTQYF. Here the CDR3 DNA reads TGTGCCAGCAGCGTAACAGATACGCAGTATTTT.

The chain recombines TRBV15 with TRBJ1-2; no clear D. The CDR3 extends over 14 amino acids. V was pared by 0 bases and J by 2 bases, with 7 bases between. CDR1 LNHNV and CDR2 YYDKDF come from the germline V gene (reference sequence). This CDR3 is CATSRDRGNYGYTF. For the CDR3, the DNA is TGTGCCACCAGCAGAGATAGAGGGAACTATGGCTACACCTTC.

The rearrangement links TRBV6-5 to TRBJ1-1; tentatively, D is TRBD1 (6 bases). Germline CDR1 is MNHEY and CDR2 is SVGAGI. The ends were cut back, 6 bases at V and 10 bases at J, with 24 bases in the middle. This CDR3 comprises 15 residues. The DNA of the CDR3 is TGTGCCAGCAGCCCGATTAGTGGGGGCGCAGCAAGAGCTTTCTTT. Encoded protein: CASSPISGGAARAFF.

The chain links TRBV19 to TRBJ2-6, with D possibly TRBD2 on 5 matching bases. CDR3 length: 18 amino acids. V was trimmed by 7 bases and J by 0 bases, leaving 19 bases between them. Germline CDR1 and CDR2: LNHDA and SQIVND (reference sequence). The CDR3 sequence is CASTRENLVSSGANVLTF. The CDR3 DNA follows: TGTGCCAGTACTAGGGAGAACCTAGTAAGCTCTGGGGCCAACGTCCTGACTTTC.

DNA of the CDR3: TGTGCCAGCAGCCGCAGCTCTGGGGCCAACGTCCTGACTTTC. It encodes CASSRSSGANVLTF. The rearrangement uses TRBV7-2 and TRBJ2-6; D gene ambiguous. The V and J ends lost 5 bases and 0 bases respectively, with 5 bases between them. CDR3 length: 14 amino acids. Germline CDR1 is SGHTA and CDR2 is FQGNSA.

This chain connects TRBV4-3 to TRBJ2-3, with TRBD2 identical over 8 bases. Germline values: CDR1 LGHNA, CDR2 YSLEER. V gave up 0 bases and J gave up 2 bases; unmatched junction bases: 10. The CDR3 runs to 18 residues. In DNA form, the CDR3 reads TGCGCCAGCAGCCAAGATTTGGTTCTAGCGGGTTCCACAGATACGCAGTATTTT. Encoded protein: CASSQDLVLAGSTDTQYF.

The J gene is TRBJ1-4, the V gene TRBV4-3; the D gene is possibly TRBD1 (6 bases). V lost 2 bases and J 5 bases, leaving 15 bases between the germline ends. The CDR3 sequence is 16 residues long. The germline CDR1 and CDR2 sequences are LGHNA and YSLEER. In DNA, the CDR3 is TGCGCCAGCAGCCAACATACAACAGGGAGCAATGAAAAACTGTTTTTT. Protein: CASSQHTTGSNEKLFF.

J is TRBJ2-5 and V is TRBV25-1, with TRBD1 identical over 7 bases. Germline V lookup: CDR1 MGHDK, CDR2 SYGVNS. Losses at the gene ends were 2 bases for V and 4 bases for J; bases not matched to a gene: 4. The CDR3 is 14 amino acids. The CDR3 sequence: CASSERAGGETQYF. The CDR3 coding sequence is TGTGCCAGCAGTGAACGGGCAGGGGGAGAGACCCAGTACTTC.

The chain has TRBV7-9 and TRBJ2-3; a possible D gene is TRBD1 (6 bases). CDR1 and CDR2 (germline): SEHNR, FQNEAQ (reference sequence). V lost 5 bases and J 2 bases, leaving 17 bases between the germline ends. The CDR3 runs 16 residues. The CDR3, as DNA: TGTGCCAGCAGCGGCCCCGTGGGGGCTATCACAGATACGCAGTATTTT. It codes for CASSGPVGAITDTQYF.

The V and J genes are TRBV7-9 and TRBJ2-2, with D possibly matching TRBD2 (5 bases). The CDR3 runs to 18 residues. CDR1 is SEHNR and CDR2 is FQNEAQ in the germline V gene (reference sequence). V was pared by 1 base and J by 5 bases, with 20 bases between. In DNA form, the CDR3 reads TGTGCCAGCAGCTTAGAACGGGGATGGTTTAGTGAGACCGGGGAGCTGTTTTTT. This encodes CASSLERGWFSETGELFF.

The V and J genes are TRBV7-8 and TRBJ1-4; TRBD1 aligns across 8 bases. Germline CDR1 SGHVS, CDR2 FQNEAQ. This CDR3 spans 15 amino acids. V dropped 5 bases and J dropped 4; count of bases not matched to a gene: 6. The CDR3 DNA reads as TGTGCCAGCAGCCGTCTGACAGGGGTTAATGAAAAACTGTTTTTT. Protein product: CASSRLTGVNEKLFF.

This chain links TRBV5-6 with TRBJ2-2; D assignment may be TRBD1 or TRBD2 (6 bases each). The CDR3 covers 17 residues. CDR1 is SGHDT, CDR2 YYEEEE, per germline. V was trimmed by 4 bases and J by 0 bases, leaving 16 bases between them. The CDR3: CASSIPRGLPNTGELFF. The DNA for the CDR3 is TGTGCCAGCAGCATCCCCCGGGGGCTCCCGAACACCGGGGAGCTGTTTTTT. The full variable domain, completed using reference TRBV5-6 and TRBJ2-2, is DAGVTQSPTHLIKTRGQQVTLRCSPKSGHDTVSWYQQALGQGPQFIFQYYEEEERQRGNFPDRFSGHQFPNYSSELNVNALLLGDSALYLCASSIPRGLPNTGELFFGEGSRLTVL.

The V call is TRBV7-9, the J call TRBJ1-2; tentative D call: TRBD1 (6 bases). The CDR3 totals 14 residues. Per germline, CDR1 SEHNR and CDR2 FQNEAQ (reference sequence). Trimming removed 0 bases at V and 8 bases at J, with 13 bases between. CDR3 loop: CASSLAAGERGYTF. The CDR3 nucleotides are TGTGCCAGCAGCTTAGCAGCAGGGGAAAGAGGCTACACCTTC.